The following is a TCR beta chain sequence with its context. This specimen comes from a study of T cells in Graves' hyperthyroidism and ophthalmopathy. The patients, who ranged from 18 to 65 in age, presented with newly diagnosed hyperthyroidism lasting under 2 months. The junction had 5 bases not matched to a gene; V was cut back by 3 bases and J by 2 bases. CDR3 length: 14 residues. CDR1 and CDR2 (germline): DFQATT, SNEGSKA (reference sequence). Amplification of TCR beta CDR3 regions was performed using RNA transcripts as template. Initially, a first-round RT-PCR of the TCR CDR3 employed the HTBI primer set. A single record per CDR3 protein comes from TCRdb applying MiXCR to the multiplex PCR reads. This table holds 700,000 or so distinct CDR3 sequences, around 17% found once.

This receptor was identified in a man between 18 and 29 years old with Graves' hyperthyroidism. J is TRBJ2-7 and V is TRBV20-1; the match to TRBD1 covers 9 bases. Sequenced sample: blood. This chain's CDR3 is CSASGGTGTYEQYF. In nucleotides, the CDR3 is TGCAGTGCTAGTGGGGGGACAGGGACCTACGAGCAGTACTTC.